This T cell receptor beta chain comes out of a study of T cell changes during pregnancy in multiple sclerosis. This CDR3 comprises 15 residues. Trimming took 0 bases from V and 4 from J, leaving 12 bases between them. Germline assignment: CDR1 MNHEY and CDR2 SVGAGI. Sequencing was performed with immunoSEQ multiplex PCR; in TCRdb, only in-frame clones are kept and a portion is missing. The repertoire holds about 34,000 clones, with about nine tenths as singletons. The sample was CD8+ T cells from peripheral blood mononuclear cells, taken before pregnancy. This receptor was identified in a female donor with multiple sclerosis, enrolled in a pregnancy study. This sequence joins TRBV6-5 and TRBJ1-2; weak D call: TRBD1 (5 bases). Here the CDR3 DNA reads TGTGCCAGCAGTTACTCTATAGGTGACAGCTATGGCTACACCTTC. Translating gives CASSYSIGDSYGYTF.